This TCR beta chain originates from a study of Graves' ophthalmopathy and Graves' hyperthyroidism. Study information: Untreated patients at initial diagnosis provided peripheral blood. Points from the study as a whole: With around 65% sensitivity and roughly 72% specificity, the model predicted ophthalmopathy progression. Most thyroid clonotypes with frequency above 0.001 were detected in blood too.

Amplification from RNA transcripts yielded the TCR beta CDR3 regions. The first round was an RT-PCR with HTBI primers, and the second round was a multiplex PCR. Using its own MiXCR run on the multiplex PCR reads, TCRdb lists one record per CDR3 protein. The table includes 500,000 to 700,000 distinct CDR3 sequences, 20% to 25% detected once. This CDR3 contains 17 residues. The ends were cut back, 3 bases at V and 0 bases at J, with 15 bases in the middle. Ophthalmopathy absent within 18 months of follow-up marked hyperthyroidism as stable. In its sample, this clonotype was seen a few times. Its specificity is not known.

The chain links TRBV12-3 or TRBV12-4 to TRBJ1-5; D is ambiguous. The origin of this receptor is a woman aged 18 to 35 with stable Graves' hyperthyroidism. Some clones in this sample may be carry-over from other donors' samples. What was sequenced was peripheral blood. The CDR3 spells CASSFAGGFDSNQPQHF. The CDR3, as DNA: TGTGCCAGCAGTTTCGCAGGCGGCTTCGATAGCAATCAGCCCCAGCATTTT.